Listed below are T cell receptor beta chains from one sample, sequenced in a study of T cell responses to AZD1222 COVID-19 vaccine. The repertoire was sequenced with immunoSEQ multiplex PCR; TCRdb's copy has only in-frame clones and lacks some. The sample lists 90,000 to 150,000 clones; roughly nine tenths were seen once. This specimen was peripheral blood, taken on day 0 of AZD1222 vaccination. The receptors here all came from an adult in good health. The conserved cysteine and the conserved F or W are not part of the CDR3 here. D genes are given only for firm matches.

>TRBJ2-7|TRBV2|.
ASKGGGYEQY
>TRBJ1-5|TRBV5-1|TRBD1
ASSPGTGSNQPQH
>TRBJ1-1|TRBV5-4|TRBD1
ASSSKGTGETEAF
>TRBJ1-5|TRBV28|TRBD1
ASSFAGQISNQPQH
>TRBJ1-4|TRBV19|.
ASSPLPTGFSELF
>TRBJ2-7|TRBV28|TRBD1
ASSIGQGRQY
>TRBJ1-5|TRBV28|.
ASSLLGGRGQNQPQH
>TRBJ1-2|TRBV7-9|TRBD1
ASSGTGRSGYT
>TRBJ2-1|TRBV5-1|TRBD2
ASSEGSGTSSYNEQF
>TRBJ2-7|TRBV30|.
AWDTGNSEQY
>TRBJ1-5|TRBV6-6|.
ASSYEGIQPQH
>TRBJ1-1|TRBV30|.
AWSVRGVNTEAF
>TRBJ2-1|TRBV5-4|.
ASNGGSSYNEQF
>TRBJ2-7|TRBV6-2/TRBV6-3|.
ASSYSSQASYEQY
>TRBJ1-1|TRBV5-1|.
ASSQGGANTEAF
>TRBJ1-3|TRBV4-2|.
ASSFRGDNSGNTIY
>TRBJ1-4|TRBV27|.
ASSLSRAVENEKLF
>TRBJ1-2|TRBV28|TRBD1
ASTRTGDYGYT
>TRBJ2-2|TRBV25-1|.
ASSYGMNTGELF
>TRBJ1-5|TRBV28|TRBD1
ASSLLGGGNQPQH
>TRBJ1-1|TRBV5-4|TRBD1
ASSLQGGMNTEAF
>TRBJ1-3|TRBV9|TRBD1
ASSAGQGFSGNTIY
>TRBJ1-1|TRBV6-5|.
ASSYRGNEAF
>TRBJ1-2|TRBV28|.
ASSLSRGGGYVGYT
>TRBJ2-2|TRBV11-2|.
ASSRHHSSTGELF
>TRBJ2-7|TRBV7-7|TRBD2
ASSLGAGPRYEQY
>TRBJ2-7|TRBV18|.
ASSPRPAVRVDEQY
>TRBJ1-1|TRBV19|.
ASSRQRNTEAF
>TRBJ1-2|TRBV10-3|.
AISETVNYGYT
>TRBJ1-3|TRBV7-9|.
ASSLWLGSGNTIY
>TRBJ1-5|TRBV30|.
AWRYRGDPGQPQH
>TRBJ2-5|TRBV4-1|.
ASSQDFTVQETQY
>TRBJ1-3|TRBV30|TRBD1
AGGRAGNTIY
>TRBJ1-1|TRBV11-2|TRBD1
ASSLQGGTEAF
>TRBJ1-1|TRBV7-9|TRBD1
ASSPQGDTEAF
>TRBJ2-3|TRBV19|TRBD2
ASSRLAETDTQY
>TRBJ2-1|TRBV7-7|.
ASRYTLEGTSSYNEQF
>TRBJ1-2|TRBV3-1/TRBV3-2|.
ASSHQEGYT
>TRBJ1-2|TRBV28|.
ASSPPVARNNGYT
>TRBJ1-5|TRBV28|.
ASSPGGGNQPQH
>TRBJ1-6|TRBV4-2|.
ASSQEWGDNSPLH
>TRBJ1-5|TRBV2|TRBD1
ASSLTGGGQPQH
>TRBJ2-7|TRBV7-9|.
ASSLVPQGRADEQY
>TRBJ2-1|TRBV5-1|.
ASSLVGGHEQF
>TRBJ2-2|TRBV6-5|TRBD1
ASVGGPGELF
>TRBJ2-7|TRBV28|TRBD2
ASSPPAAGAYEQY
>TRBJ2-5|TRBV11-2|.
ASSLAGHRGETQY
>TRBJ2-1|TRBV6-5|TRBD2
ASSLTSFNEQF
>TRBJ2-7|TRBV5-4|.
ASSLGVGTYEQY